This record covers a single T cell receptor beta chain. The antigen remains unidentified. The data are from a study of T cells after posttransplantation cyclophosphamide. Generated by immunoSEQ multiplex PCR, the TCRdb table keeps only in-frame clones and is missing some. The table lists tens of thousands of clones, 90% of them singletons. CDR3 size: 15 residues. V dropped 6 bases and J dropped 2 bases, with 17 bases sitting between them. CDR1 is MNHNS, CDR2 SASEGT, per germline. Study-level findings and limits: After PTCy, TRB diversity resembled that of CNI/methotrexate controls.

Treatment was busulfan-fludarabine conditioning, a marrow graft, and cyclophosphamide on days +3 and +4. This receptor was taken from a male patient aged 60-69 years who received an allogeneic stem cell transplant from a related donor and was CMV-positive. Some T cells here may be from the graft donor. This chain connects TRBV6-1 to TRBJ2-7; D possibly corresponds to TRBD2 (7 bases). The starting material was PBMCs, obtained 55 to 70 days after allogeneic stem cell transplant with posttransplant cyclophosphamide. Here the CDR3 reads CASRLSGGLTYEQYV. The CDR3 region has the DNA TGTGCCAGCAGACTATCCGGGGGGCTCACCTACGAGCAGTACGTC.